This T cell receptor (beta chain) emerged from a study of control samples from healthy donors and cancer patients (dated by TCRdb to 2018 to 2020). The library came from the immunoSEQ multiplex PCR assay. Drawn from immuneACCESS, this table holds only the in-frame rearrangements with V and J called that TCRdb kept. Clones are partly lost; checked studies trace under half to an unresolved V gene and leave the rest unexplained. The sample yields roughly 150,000 clones; about 86% were counted once. The ten biggest clones cover about 1.7% of the sample. To note about this clone: Its antigen is unknown. Base qualities are missing; no much larger clone stands one base away.

The cysteine opens and the phenylalanine closes a CDR3 of 11 amino acids. Just CDR3 DNA is preserved here, 33 bases in frame from base 1. V lost 2 bases and J lost 13 bases, and the count of bases not matched to a germline gene is 2. The germline V gene gives CDR1 as SGHDN and CDR2 as FVKESK. Sequences were obtained from blood. The sequence came from a man aged 18 to 30 in good health. This sequence uses TRBV14 and TRBJ1-1; the junction holds 9 bases that match TRBD1. The nucleotide sequence reads TGTGCCAGCAGCCAACCGGGACAGGGTTTCTTT. It codes for CASSQPGQGFF.